This T cell receptor beta chain originates from a study of vaccination effects on CD4 cells after COVID-19. The ends were cut back, 0 bases at V and 6 bases at J, with 6 bases in the middle. The CDR3 consists of 13 residues. Germline CDR1 LNHNV, CDR2 YYDKDF (reference sequence). Generated by immunoSEQ multiplex PCR, the TCRdb table keeps only in-frame clones and is missing some. The sample gives 70,000 to 95,000 clones, approximately 74% of which show up once; more than 1.5% is in the top ten. On this clone itself: Antigen specificity is unknown.

ViraFEST expansion of antigen-specific CD4+ T cells with viral peptide pools preceded sequencing. Subsequent to a culture period of more than 8 days, CD4+ T cells were isolated. The TCR sequence derives from a human donor who received a COVID-19 vaccine. The material sequenced was CD4+ T cells from PBMCs cultured with HCoV-229E spike peptides, taken before COVID-19 vaccination. The chain couples TRBV15 to TRBJ2-4; D is ambiguous. CDR3 in amino acids: CATSRDRGNIQYF. CDR3 bases: TGTGCCACCAGCAGAGATCGAGGAAACATTCAGTACTTC.